Below are 19 T cell receptor beta chains sequenced from a single sample in a study of T cell repertoires in cytomegalovirus infection. TCRdb re-called the reads with MiXCR, one entry per CDR3 protein. This table has approximately 500,000 distinct CDR3 sequences, approximately 17% appearing once. The sequenced material came from CD8+ T cells from PBMCs. All receptors come from a human donor in good health (CMV status not recorded). Some clones in this sample may be carry-over from other donors' samples.

The sample holds many counts of this clonotype. The chain has TRBV19 and TRBJ1-1; 10 nucleotides agree with TRBD1. Looked up from germline, CDR1 is LNHDA and CDR2 is SQIVND (reference sequence). After removal of 6 bases from V and 4 bases from J, the junction contained 2 bases not matched to a gene. The CDR3 has 13 amino acids. Here the CDR3 reads CASRTGGFTEAFF. As DNA, the CDR3 is TGTGCCAGTAGGACAGGGGGCTTCACTGAAGCTTTCTTT.

In the case of this clonotype: This may stem from a read error, because a much larger clone lies one nucleotide away. This chain uses TRBV7-3 with TRBJ2-7, with 7 bases aligning to TRBD2. The V gene's germline CDR1 is SGHTA and CDR2 FQGTGA. The CDR3 extends over 14 amino acids. V was pared by 5 bases and J by 3 bases, with 7 bases of the junction left unmatched. CDR3 coding DNA: TGTGCCAGCAGCCCACCAGCGGGACTCTACGAGCAGTACTTC. Translation gives CASSPPAGLYEQYF.

The CDR3 region has the DNA TGCAGTGCTAGAGACGGGAGTGAAGACGAGCAGTACTTC. Translated, it gives CSARDGSEDEQYF. The rearrangement uses TRBV20-1 and TRBJ2-7; TRBD2 might be the D (6 bases). Trimming took off 0 bases at V and 5 bases at J, with 11 bases between the two ends. CDR3 length: 13 residues. Germline CDR1 reads DFQATT; CDR2 reads SNEGSKA (reference sequence).

The rearrangement uses TRBV3-1 and TRBJ2-7; perhaps TRBD2 as D (5 bases). This CDR3 is built from 12 residues. Germline CDR1 is LGHDT and CDR2 is YNNKEL (reference sequence). The germline V and J ends were trimmed by 8 bases and 4 bases, with 12 bases remaining between them. This chain's CDR3 is CASGRGLYEQYF. CDR3 bases: TGTGCCAGCGGACGAGGGTTGTACGAGCAGTACTTC.

The chain links TRBV7-9 to TRBJ2-3, with a possible D match to TRBD2 (6 bases). This CDR3 has 14 amino acids. Germline-derived CDR1 and CDR2 are SEHNR and FQNEAQ (reference sequence). Trimming removed 5 bases at V and 3 bases at J, with 12 bases between. The CDR3 bases are TGTGCCAGCAGCGTGGGACTTGAAACAGATACGCAGTATTTT. This codes for CASSVGLETDTQYF.

This clonotype was counted between two and nine times. The rearrangement uses TRBV2 and TRBJ1-2; D possibly corresponds to TRBD1 (5 bases). CDR1 and CDR2 from the germline V gene are SNHLY and FYNNEI. This CDR3 spans 17 amino acids. V shed 0 bases and J shed 3 bases, with 17 bases lying between them. CDR3 region: CASSEAGTVNSYYGYTF. CDR3 DNA: TGTGCCAGCAGTGAAGCGGGGACTGTAAACTCGTACTATGGCTACACCTTC.

This clonotype was counted only a few times. This chain joins TRBV24-1 and TRBJ1-5; TRBD1 might be the D (6 bases). The germline V gene encodes CDR1 KGHDR and CDR2 SFDVKD. This CDR3 is 14 amino acids long. V was clipped by 6 bases and J by 1 base, with 9 bases between them. Written as DNA, the CDR3 is TGTGCCACCAGTACCACAGGGAGCAATCAGCCCCAGCATTTT. Its translation: CATSTTGSNQPQHF.

This clonotype was recorded at least ten times. The chain uses TRBV7-8 and TRBJ2-3; the D is unclear. Trimming cost V 0 bases and J 5 bases, with 0 bases left between them. Germline V lookup: CDR1 SGHVS, CDR2 FQNEAQ. The CDR3 runs 11 residues. CDR3: CASSLADTQYF. The DNA for the CDR3 is TGTGCCAGCAGCTTAGCAGATACGCAGTATTTT.

Many counts were recorded for this clonotype. The chain combines TRBV12-3 or TRBV12-4 with TRBJ2-3, with D hard to call. V lost 3 bases and J lost 1, with 11 bases in between. The CDR3 sequence is 15 residues long. The CDR3 is CASSFSAARTDTQYF. The CDR3, as DNA: TGTGCCAGCAGTTTTTCGGCGGCACGCACAGATACGCAGTATTTT.

This clonotype was observed a few times. The chain recombines TRBV6-1 with TRBJ2-7, with 7 bases lining up with TRBD2. There are 14 residues in the CDR3. In germline, CDR1 is MNHNS, CDR2 SASEGT. Losses at the gene ends were 0 bases for V and 4 bases for J; bases not matched to a gene: 3. CDR3 bases: TGTGCCAGCAGTGAAGCCCGGGGGGAGTACGAGCAGTACTTC. This encodes CASSEARGEYEQYF.

For this clonotype: Germline and junction disagree at one end, which may indicate a read error. The CDR3 DNA is TGTGCAAGCAGCCCCGGGACTAGCGGGAGGATGTTGGAGCCGTTCTTC. It codes for CASSPGTSGRMLEPFF. The chain joins TRBV7-2 to TRBJ2-1; 15 positions match TRBD2. This CDR3 spans 16 amino acids. CDR1 is SGHTA and CDR2 is FQGNSA in the germline V gene.

The chain couples TRBV6-4 to TRBJ2-2; TRBD2 might be the D (6 bases). The CDR3 spans 16 residues. Germline V gene lookup returns CDR1 MRHNA and CDR2 SNTAGT. V was clipped by 4 bases and J by 6 bases, with 18 bases between them. The CDR3 sequence is CASSVVAAPGAGELFF. CDR3 sequence (DNA): TGTGCCAGCAGTGTGGTAGCGGCCCCTGGTGCCGGGGAGCTGTTTTTT.

This clonotype appeared many times. The chain links TRBV4-2 to TRBJ1-5; TRBD1 matches at 12 bases. The CDR3 runs 16 residues. V gave up 4 bases and J gave up 6 bases; unmatched junction bases: 7. CDR1 and CDR2 from the germline V gene are LGHNA and YNFKEQ. Here the CDR3 DNA reads TGTGCCAGCAGCCCTGAGGGACAGGGGGCAACTCAGCCCCAGCATTTT. Translating gives CASSPEGQGATQPQHF.

This clonotype was counted many times. The chain links TRBV7-9 to TRBJ2-7; weak D call: TRBD2 (5 bases). Trimming stripped 2 bases from V and 0 bases from J, with 23 bases between. Germline assignment: CDR1 SEHNR and CDR2 FQNEAQ (reference sequence). The length of the CDR3 is 19 residues. The CDR3 nucleotides read TGTGCCAGCAGCTTACATGCCGGGAAAGGTGTCCTAAGCTCCTACGAGCAGTACTTC. Protein: CASSLHAGKGVLSSYEQYF.

This clonotype was found many times. The rearrangement joins TRBV27 to TRBJ2-7, with 7 bases aligning to TRBD1. CDR1 is MNHEY, CDR2 SMNVEV, per germline (reference sequence). V trimming: 0 bases; J trimming: 3 bases; junction bases outside the gene matches: 5. The CDR3 extends over 15 amino acids. DNA of the CDR3: TGTGCCAGCAGTTTATCGCAGGGGGTGGGCTACGAGCAGTACTTC. This codes for CASSLSQGVGYEQYF.

This clonotype was counted ten times or more. This rearrangement joins TRBV7-8 to TRBJ2-7; 9 nucleotides match TRBD1. The CDR3 is 14 residues long. Germline-derived CDR1 and CDR2 are SGHVS and FQNEAQ. The V gene end was trimmed by 3 bases and the J gene end by 4 bases; junction bases not matched to a gene: 4. The CDR3 DNA reads as TGTGCCAGCAGCTTCGACAGGGGGTCATACGAGCAGTACTTC. This translates into CASSFDRGSYEQYF.

This clonotype was observed many times. The chain uses TRBV27 and TRBJ2-7; tentatively, D is TRBD1 (6 bases). Germline values: CDR1 MNHEY, CDR2 SMNVEV (reference sequence). The CDR3 length is 13 residues. Trimming removed 0 bases at V and 5 bases at J, with 8 bases between. The CDR3 reads CASSLSTGNEQYF. The CDR3, as DNA: TGTGCCAGCAGTTTATCAACAGGGAACGAGCAGTACTTC.

This clonotype occurred many times. The chain links TRBV19 to TRBJ1-1; 7 positions match TRBD1. The CDR3 has 17 residues. Germline lookup yields CDR1 LNHDA and CDR2 SQIVND (reference sequence). V lost 4 bases, J lost 1 base, and 12 bases stayed unmatched. The CDR3 nucleotides are TGTGCCAGTAGTACTAAGGGATTCCAGGGGGGGAACACTGAAGCTTTCTTT. Translating gives CASSTKGFQGGNTEAFF.

This clonotype was seen at least ten times. V and J are TRBV7-3 and TRBJ1-1; D is ambiguous. Between the trimmed V and J ends, which lost 5 bases and 4 bases, there was a span of 17 bases. The V gene's germline CDR1 is SGHTA and CDR2 FQGTGA. The CDR3 loop spans 15 amino acids. The CDR3 is CASSPLAGAGTEAFF. The DNA of the CDR3 is TGTGCCAGCAGCCCCCTGGCCGGCGCGGGCACTGAAGCTTTCTTT.